This entry lists 5 T cell receptor beta chains sequenced from one sample in a study of response to subunit inactivated influenza vaccine. TCRdb called the RT-PCR reads again in MiXCR, with one record for every CDR3 protein. Among 530,000 or so distinct CDR3 sequences listed, 12% were seen once. This specimen consisted of PBMCs from blood, obtained on the day of vaccination. Receptors originate from a man aged 45-65 years who received an inactivated influenza vaccine.

This clonotype was seen at least ten times. V is TRBV5-1 and J is TRBJ2-5, with 9 bases aligning to TRBD2. With V trimmed by 2 bases and J by 2 bases, 1 base remained unmatched. The CDR3 is 14 residues long. Germline CDR1 is SGHRS and CDR2 is YFSETQ. CDR3 protein: CASSFSGRQETQYF. As DNA, the CDR3 is TGCGCCAGCAGCTTCAGCGGGAGGCAAGAGACCCAGTACTTC. The entire variable domain, with the rest obtained from reference TRBV5-1 and TRBJ2-5, is as follows: KAGVTQTPRYLIKTRGQQVTLSCSPISGHRSVSWYQQTPGQGLQFLFEYFSETQRNKGNFPGRFSGRQFSNSRSEMNVSTLELGDSALYLCASSFSGRQETQYFGPGTRLLVL.

In its sample, this clonotype was seen a few times. The gene calls are TRBV10-3 and TRBJ2-1; a weak D match, TRBD1 (6 bases). The V and J ends lost 2 bases and 3 bases respectively, with 11 bases between them. The CDR3 length is 15 residues. Germline CDR1 and CDR2: ENHRY and SYGVKD. CDR3 sequence reads: CAISERDILYNEQFF. CDR3 DNA: TGTGCCATCAGTGAGAGGGACATACTCTACAATGAGCAGTTCTTC.

This clonotype was seen more than once but under ten times. This chain links TRBV3-1 with TRBJ2-1; 9 positions agree with TRBD2. The CDR3 runs to 14 residues. Trimming cost V 3 bases and J 5 bases; bases outside gene matches: 2. From germline, CDR1 is LGHDT and CDR2 YNNKEL (reference sequence). Here the CDR3 DNA reads TGTGCCAGCAGCCAGGGACTAGCTAACAATGAGCAGTTCTTC. Encoded protein: CASSQGLANNEQFF.

This clonotype appeared a few times. The chain links TRBV27 to TRBJ2-1, with D perhaps TRBD1 (6 bases). This CDR3 spans 17 amino acids. V lost 4 bases and J lost 4, with 20 bases in between. Germline CDR1 reads MNHEY; CDR2 reads SMNVEV (reference sequence). The CDR3 loop reads CASSSHLTGERYNEQFF. The CDR3 region has the DNA TGTGCCAGCAGTTCCCACCTGACAGGAGAAAGGTACAATGAGCAGTTCTTC.

This clonotype showed up many times. The chain carries TRBV12-3 or TRBV12-4 and TRBJ2-2; TRBD2 matches at 14 bases. V shed 2 bases and J 1 base; nucleotides not matched to a gene: 12. The length of the CDR3 is 21 residues. CDR3: CASSLITHFGTSGGNTGELFF. CDR3 DNA sequence: TGTGCCAGCAGTTTAATAACCCACTTCGGGACTAGCGGGGGGAACACCGGGGAGCTGTTTTTT.